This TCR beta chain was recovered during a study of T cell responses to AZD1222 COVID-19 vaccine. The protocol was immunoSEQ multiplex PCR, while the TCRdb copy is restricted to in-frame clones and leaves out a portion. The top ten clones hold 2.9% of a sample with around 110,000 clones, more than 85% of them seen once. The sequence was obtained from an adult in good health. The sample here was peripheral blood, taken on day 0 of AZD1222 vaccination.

The CDR3 spells CASSFGEPYGYTF. CDR3 nucleotide sequence: TGTGCCAGCAGTTTTGGAGAACCCTATGGCTACACCTTC. This chain joins TRBV27 and TRBJ1-2, with D unclear. The CDR3 is made up of 13 amino acids. In germline, CDR1 is MNHEY, CDR2 SMNVEV (reference sequence). With 3 bases removed from V and 4 bases from J, the gap between germline ends came to 9 bases.